The entry that follows covers one T cell receptor (beta chain) sequence. Its target antigen remains unknown. Base qualities are not at hand, and no much larger clone is one base apart. To prepare the library, the immunoSEQ multiplex PCR assay was applied. A mixture of 60 forward primers for TCR Vbeta segments and 13 reverse primers for TCR Jbeta segments was used in the multiplex PCR. The CDR3 region of rearranged TCR beta genes was amplified from genomic DNA with a multiplex PCR assay. The Illumina HiSeq System was used to sequence the amplified TCR beta libraries as 87-base-pair reads. On the authors' methods: A later analysis tallied 75 million to 85 million unique TCR beta chains across the 660 or so repertoires, and around 12 million of those chains were shared by two or more donors. A nearest-neighbor algorithm error-corrected the raw reads and collapsed the reads into unique sequences, merging closely related sequences to remove PCR and sequencing errors. Alignment of CDR3 sequences to IMGT reference sequences was used to assign V, D and J gene segments. For a sequence to be retained, at least a six-nucleotide match to both a V gene segment and a J gene segment was required. Rearrangements were classified as productive when the CDR3 lacked stop codons and remained in frame with V and J, and all other rearrangements were classified as non-productive. Following IMGT convention, CDR3 was defined as the stretch from the second conserved V-encoded cysteine up to the conserved J-encoded phenylalanine. In an earlier analysis of around 640 of the donors, sequences lacking an unambiguous match to a single V gene segment were excluded. An earlier analysis of 587 of the donors called V segments functional above 56.7% productive rearrangements and segregating when the between-donor standard deviation exceeded 5%. A statistical classification framework was built for diagnosing cytomegalovirus status from the catalog of TCR beta chain sequences. In a later analysis, V and J genes were assigned by comparing TCR nucleotide sequences against IMGT/GENE-DB human TR gene sequences. In a later analysis, CDR3 sequences and most-parsimonious VDJ recombination scenarios were assigned using the TCRdist pipeline. In a later analysis, each TCR beta chain was defined by its CDR3 amino acid sequence together with its V-gene family, and reads without a unique V-gene family were excluded. As a way to deal with suspected cross-contamination and a sequencing artifact, a later analysis dropped approximately 570 nucleotide sequences that were highly shared and had low generation probability. For each public chain, a later analysis derived a clonal expansion index from normalized ranks of inferred template counts within each repertoire. In a later analysis, generation probabilities were computed with a VDJ recombination model fitted to out-of-frame rearrangements, and the resulting probabilities were checked against IGoR. In a later analysis, TCR-TCR, TCR-HLA and TCR-CMV co-occurrence was scored with hypergeometric tests, and a repertoire-size bias correction was applied to TCR pairs. In a later analysis, false discovery rates were estimated by permuting HLA or CMV assignments 20 times. In a later analysis, co-occurring TCRs were grouped with DBSCAN, and TCRdist sequence similarity was added when clustering was performed within HLA-allele-positive subsets. Repertoires with fewer than 30,000 or more than 120,000 public chains, plus five repertoires with anomalous nucleotide sharing, were excluded from co-occurrence clustering. Held by TCRdb, this immuneACCESS table contains in-frame sequences only and omits some clones. Under half of the omission traces to an unresolved V gene where checked; the cause of the rest is unknown. D and trimming were read from the DNA, whereas the V and J calls and clone size are those reported in that table. This sample lists over 110,000 clones; over 65% were detected once. Around 2.6% of the sample belongs to the ten largest clones.

This specimen comes from a study of cytomegalovirus exposure and HLA in healthy donors (TCRdb year 2017). Context from the whole study: An earlier analysis of some 620 of the donors reported about 280 Gb of sequence data and 117 million unique TCR beta sequences obtained from roughly 170 million T cells. To study patterns of TCR occurrence, a later analysis re-analyzed previously published TCR beta repertoires from around 670 donors and added high-resolution HLA genotyping. Besides the first cohort of 550 to 750 subjects, a separate validation cohort made up of 90 to 150 different subjects was used. Of the roughly 400 genotyped donors, 75% to 85% were placed in the genetic ancestry cluster associated with self-reported Caucasian donors. In a later genetic analysis, genome-wide SNP genotypes for about three fifths of the 666 donors were used, and that subset was treated as a discovery cohort. Every repertoire in the discovery cohort had been generated on one and the same sequencing platform. Typing coverage varied by locus: roughly 629-640 donors for A, B, C, DRB1 and DQB1; more than 500 for DQA1; approximately 610 for DPA1; around 450 for DPB1. About 320 gigabases of sequencing data and 70 million to 85 million unique TCR sequences were included in an early release covering 500 to 750 HLA-typed donors. Roughly five DR-DQ haplotypes were handled as single units for association and clustering because linkage in the cohort was strong. An earlier analysis of around 540 of the donors applied high-throughput TCR beta sequencing to assess whether each TCR beta V gene segment acted as functional or pseudogenic. Using immunosequencing, the study profiled T cell repertoires from approximately 700 subjects and related those repertoires to cytomegalovirus serostatus. Across some 400 genotyped donors of the cohort, an average of roughly 230,000 unique TCR beta nucleotide sequences per donor were sequenced, and roughly a sixth of those sequences were non-productive. HLA typing included class I and class II loci at four-digit resolution. The study aimed to test whether cataloging public T cell receptors could reveal signatures of past pathogen exposure. Donor age, sex, ethnicity and CMV serostatus were compiled together with the repertoire data. The study combined high-throughput TCR immunosequencing, statistical association of individual TCRs with disease status, and machine learning to predict cytomegalovirus infection status. The later analysis used no new phenotypic data to find candidate immune exposures, relying instead on TCR beta sequences and their occurrence across donors.

General findings and caveats noted by the study authors: A later analysis found that TCR association rates varied across HLA loci, with DRB1 alleles showing the most associated TCRs and HLA-C alleles the fewest. The sequencing pipeline was judged likely to have produced a cluster of highly shared sequence variants as a technical artifact. In a later analysis, several top co-occurrence clusters were reported to appear linked to parvovirus B19, influenza, CMV and Epstein-Barr virus. The 87-base-pair reads could not distinguish some IMGT-functional V segments, including TRBV6-2 and TRBV6-3, so those segments were excluded. Because counts were too low, 15 to 20 rarely observed V segments, including chromosome 9 orphons, were excluded from the earlier analysis of 587 of the donors. Compared with the approximately 720-donor mean, donors in an Asian-associated ancestry cluster had fewer N-insertions in productive TCRs, according to a later genetic analysis. Most TCR sequences were observed very rarely across donors, whereas some public TCRs were present in many individuals. A further reported finding was that TCR beta sequences accurately predicted the HLA-A and HLA-B alleles for most subjects in the first cohort. A few of the identified cytomegalovirus-associated TCR beta chains were confirmed in vitro to be specific for cytomegalovirus antigens. In both the original and validation cohorts, the classifier was reported to diagnose cytomegalovirus status with high specificity and sensitivity. In a later analysis, most CMV-associated TCR beta chains were found to appear HLA-restricted, with HLA associations seemingly driven largely by CMV exposure. Compared with equally common non-associated chains, HLA-associated TCR beta chains in a later analysis were more clonally expanded and had lower generation probabilities. When HLA alleles, especially DR and DQ, strongly co-occurred, attributing TCR associations to individual alleles was difficult. Because some donors lacked HLA typing at each locus, the association tests relied only on the typed subset. Correlated functional status among segregating V segments might reflect linkage disequilibrium, but an unknown experimental factor could not be ruled out. V-gene and J-gene trimming of TCR beta chains was associated with a missense DCLRE1C variant in a later genetic analysis, and the association was replicated in an independent cohort. A later analysis associated about 17,000 TCR beta sequences with specific HLA alleles at a false discovery rate of 0.05. CMV serostatus was the only immune exposure information available for the cohort. In an earlier analysis of approximately 590 of the donors, most TCR beta V segments were observed in productive rearrangements about 87% or about 30% of the time, broadly matching IMGT annotations. According to the authors, the approach could potentially be generalized to other disease states and immunological phenotypes. Sequencing depth was assumed to be roughly uniform across donors in the presence/absence analyses, though that assumption may not hold. The study gave a list of more than 150 TCR beta chains associated with cytomegalovirus. Only TCR beta chains were sequenced in this cohort, and the absence of alpha or paired-chain data limited detectable features.

In total, about 650 healthy bone marrow donors made up the cohort. Cohort members were all nominally healthy when sampled, although unrecorded immune exposures were likely present. The donor was CMV seronegative and was included in the group of several hundred seronegative cohort members. A peripheral blood sample was collected from each donor, and TCR beta sequencing was performed on peripheral blood mononuclear cells. The Qiagen DNeasy Blood Extraction Kit was used to extract genomic DNA from the blood cell samples. Compared with germline, V lacks 3 bases and J lacks 4 bases; bases without a gene match: 6. The CDR3 sequence holds 14 residues, the cysteine and phenylalanine included. CDR3 DNA is the only sequence kept; it has 42 bases, read in frame from the first base. According to the germline V gene, CDR1 reads SGHAT and CDR2 reads FQNNGV.

Specimen: PBMCs. The chain is encoded by TRBV11-2 joined to TRBJ2-7; 7 nucleotides in the junction match TRBD1. This sequence originates from a male donor in good health and CMV-seronegative. The CDR3 sequence is CASSFGTARYEQYF. The base sequence is TGTGCCAGCAGCTTCGGGACAGCTCGATACGAGCAGTACTTC.